Below, 7 T cell receptor beta chains from the same sample are listed, as sequenced in a study of beta chain features in type 1 diabetes. Expressed TCRB transcripts were sequenced because the entire RNA isolate underwent reverse transcription. Data came from immunoSEQ multiplex PCR; TCRdb stores just in-frame clones and leaves some out. The sample holds a few hundred thousand clones, approximately 12% seen once. Material for sequencing was naive CD4+ T cells from blood. These receptors originate from a man younger than 35 in good health.

The V call is TRBV29-1, the J call TRBJ2-6, with D maybe TRBD1 (5 bases). V was pared by 6 bases and J by 4 bases, with 10 bases between. From germline, CDR1 is SQVTM and CDR2 ANQGSEA. This CDR3 has 13 amino acids. CDR3 nucleotide sequence: TGCAGCGTCGCAGGGTTAGGGGCCAACGTCCTGACTTTC. This codes for CSVAGLGANVLTF.

This clone showed up just a few times. This chain joins TRBV21-1 and TRBJ1-4; TRBD1 is taken as the D call from the table, unchecked against the DNA. TRBV21-1 has pseudogene status. The CDR3 totals 15 residues. This CDR3 is CASSKVHRGGEKLFF. DNA of the CDR3: TGTGCCAGCAGCAAAGTCCACAGGGGAGGCGAAAAACTGTTTTTT.

The chain employs TRBV7-2 and TRBJ1-2; 11 positions match TRBD1. CDR1 and CDR2 (germline): SGHTA, FQGNSA. There are 12 residues in the CDR3. V was clipped by 6 bases and J by 8 bases; unmatched bases: 2. The CDR3 nucleotides are TGTGCCAGCAGTCGGACAGGGGGCGGCTACACCTTC. This gives the protein CASSRTGGGYTF.

The chain recombines TRBV28 with TRBJ2-7; 7 bases are shared with TRBD1. The V segment lost 6 bases and the J segment 4 bases; nucleotides outside the gene matches: 6. CDR1 MDHEN and CDR2 SYDVKM come from the germline V gene. This CDR3 is 13 amino acids long. DNA of the CDR3: TGTGCCAGCAGCCCCCCACAGGGGTACGAGCAGTACTTC. Translation gives CASSPPQGYEQYF.

V is TRBV2 and J is TRBJ2-5, with 12 bases that match TRBD2. CDR3 length: 14 amino acids. The germline V gene encodes CDR1 SNHLY and CDR2 FYNNEI. The V gene end was trimmed by 2 bases and the J gene end by 5 bases; junction bases not matched to a gene: 0. The CDR3 DNA reads TGTGCCAGCAGTGAAACTAGCGGGGGGGAGACCCAGTACTTC. Protein sequence: CASSETSGGETQYF. Drawing the rest from reference TRBV2 and TRBJ2-5, the complete variable domain is EPEVTQTPSHQVTQMGQEVILRCVPISNHLYFYWYRQILGQKVEFLVSFYNNEISEKSEIFDDQFSVERPDGSNFTLKIRSTKLEDSAMYFCASSETSGGETQYFGPGTRLLVL.

This clone has a handful of counts. The chain has TRBV7-9 and TRBJ2-5; 10 bases line up with TRBD2. The CDR3 extends over 18 amino acids. Germline V gene lookup returns CDR1 SEHNR and CDR2 FQNEAQ (reference sequence). V was pared by 1 base and J by 0 bases, with 8 bases of the junction left unmatched. In nucleotides, the CDR3 is TGTGCCAGCAGCTTAGGGTCACTAGCGGGGTCGTACCAAGAGACCCAGTACTTC. Translation: CASSLGSLAGSYQETQYF. The whole variable domain, filled in from reference TRBV7-9 and TRBJ2-5, reads DTGVSQNPRHKITKRGQNVTFRCDPISEHNRLYWYRQTLGQGPEFLTYFQNEAQLEKSRLLSDRFSAERPKGSFSTLEIQRTEQGDSAMYLCASSLGSLAGSYQETQYFGPGTRLLVL.

This clone was seen more than once but under ten times. The chain has TRBV15 and TRBJ2-4, with D unresolved. Per germline, CDR1 LNHNV and CDR2 YYDKDF (reference sequence). Trimming took 2 bases from V and 8 from J, leaving 4 bases between them. The CDR3 has 11 amino acids. CDR3 loop: CATSRRDIQYF. CDR3 DNA: TGTGCCACCAGCAGACGGGACATTCAGTACTTC. Variable domain in full (rest from reference TRBV15 and TRBJ2-4): DAMVIQNPRYQVTQFGKPVTLSCSQTLNHNVMYWYQQKSSQAPKLLFHYYDKDFNNEADTPDNFQSRRPNTSFCFLDIRSPGLGDTAMYLCATSRRDIQYFGAGTRLSVL.